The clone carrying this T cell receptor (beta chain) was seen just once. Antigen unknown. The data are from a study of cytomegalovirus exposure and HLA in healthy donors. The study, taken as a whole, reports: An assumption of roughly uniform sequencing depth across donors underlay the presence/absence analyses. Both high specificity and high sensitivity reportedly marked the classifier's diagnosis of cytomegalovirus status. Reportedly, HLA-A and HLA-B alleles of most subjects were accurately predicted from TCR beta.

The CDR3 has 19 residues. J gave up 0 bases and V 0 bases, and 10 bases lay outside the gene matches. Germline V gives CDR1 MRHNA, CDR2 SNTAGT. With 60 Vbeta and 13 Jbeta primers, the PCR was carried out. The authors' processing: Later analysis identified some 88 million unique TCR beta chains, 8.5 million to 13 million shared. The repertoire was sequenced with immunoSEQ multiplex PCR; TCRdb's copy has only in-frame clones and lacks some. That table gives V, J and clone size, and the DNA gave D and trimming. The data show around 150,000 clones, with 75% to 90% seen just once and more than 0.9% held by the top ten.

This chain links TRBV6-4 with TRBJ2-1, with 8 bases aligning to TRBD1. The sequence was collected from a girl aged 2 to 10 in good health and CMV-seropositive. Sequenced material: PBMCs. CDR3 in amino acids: CASSDSGRGPESSYNEQFF. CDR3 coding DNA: TGTGCCAGCAGTGACTCGGGCAGGGGGCCTGAGAGCTCCTACAATGAGCAGTTCTTC.